A single sample gave rise to the 19 T cell receptor beta chains below, sequenced in a study of T-cell reconstitution after alpha-beta-depleted transplantation in children. Unique molecular identifiers were built into the TCRbeta library. Via MiXCR, TCRdb re-called the PCR reads, giving one row per CDR3 protein. This sample carries hundreds of thousands of distinct CDR3 sequences, approximately 12% of them seen once, and the ten largest clones take 2.2%. The source material was PBMCs, mostly from graft donor cells, sampled 360 days after TCRalphabeta/CD19-depleted stem cell transplant. These receptors all stem from a male patient between 10 and 17 years old who had a stem cell transplant for acute myeloid leukemia, so the T cells may come from the graft donor.

This clonotype was counted a few times. V is TRBV29-1 and J is TRBJ2-1; 11 bases map to TRBD2. V lost 5 bases, J lost 1 base, and 4 bases stayed unmatched. This CDR3 region has 15 residues. Germline values: CDR1 SQVTM, CDR2 ANQGSEA. CDR3 amino acids: CSVRGTSGSYNEQFF. As DNA, the CDR3 is TGCAGCGTTCGCGGGACTAGCGGTTCCTACAATGAGCAGTTCTTC.

The chain is built from TRBV6-2 or TRBV6-3 and TRBJ1-5; TRBD1 agrees at 9 bases. The CDR3 totals 16 residues. Germline V gives CDR1 MNHEY, CDR2 SVGEGT. The junction had 9 bases not matched to a gene; V was cut back by 4 bases and J by 5 bases. The CDR3 is CASSFPGQGGDQPQHF. CDR3 in DNA: TGTGCCAGCAGTTTCCCGGGACAGGGTGGCGATCAGCCCCAGCATTTT.

The sample holds a few counts of this clonotype. The chain carries TRBV9 and TRBJ1-2; D is undetermined. The CDR3 is made up of 15 amino acids. Trimming stripped 0 bases from V and 0 bases from J, with 9 bases between. Germline V gene data show CDR1 as SGDLS and CDR2 as YYNGEE. The CDR3 loop is CASSVDGLPNYGYTF. DNA for the CDR3: TGTGCCAGCAGCGTAGATGGGCTGCCTAACTATGGCTACACCTTC.

This clonotype was seen a handful of times. This chain uses TRBV9 with TRBJ2-5; 7 nucleotides agree with TRBD2. Looked up from germline, CDR1 is SGDLS and CDR2 is YYNGEE. After removal of 0 bases from V and 6 bases from J, the junction contained 11 bases not matched to a gene. The CDR3 is made up of 16 amino acids. In DNA form, the CDR3 reads TGTGCCAGCAGCGTAGATCCGTCTAGCGGCAAGCAGACCCAGTACTTC. This encodes CASSVDPSSGKQTQYF.

This clonotype was recorded a few times. This rearrangement joins TRBV6-5 to TRBJ2-7, with D perhaps being TRBD1 or TRBD2 (5 bases each). Trimming pared 2 bases from V and 6 bases from J, leaving 8 bases between. The CDR3 has 12 amino acids. Germline CDR1 reads MNHEY; CDR2 reads SVGAGI. CDR3 DNA sequence: TGTGCCAGCAGTTACGTTGGGGGCGAGCAGTACTTC. It specifies CASSYVGGEQYF.

The chain links TRBV27 to TRBJ2-7, with 9 bases that match TRBD2. The CDR3 is 14 amino acids. CDR1 is MNHEY and CDR2 is SMNVEV in the germline V gene (reference sequence). The junction had 3 bases not matched to a gene; V was cut back by 1 base and J by 5 bases. The CDR3 reads CASSLWVAGDEQYF. CDR3 coding DNA: TGTGCCAGCAGTTTATGGGTAGCGGGAGACGAGCAGTACTTC.

The J gene is TRBJ2-7, the V gene TRBV18; D gene uncertain. V dropped 2 bases and J dropped 2 bases, with 4 bases sitting between them. From germline, CDR1 is KGHSH and CDR2 LQKENI. The CDR3 loop spans 12 amino acids. CDR3 amino acids: CASSPMAYEQYF. The DNA for the CDR3 is TGTGCCAGCTCACCAATGGCCTACGAGCAGTACTTC.

The V gene is TRBV7-2, the J gene TRBJ1-1; D is undetermined. Germline V gene sequence: CDR1 SGHTA, CDR2 FQGNSA. The CDR3 covers 16 residues. Deletions cut 1 base from V and 1 base from J, with 13 bases between. The CDR3 coding sequence is TGTGCCAGCAGCTTAGTTTTGGCCCTAAGGAACACTGAAGCTTTCTTT. Protein product: CASSLVLALRNTEAFF.

The chain uses TRBV20-1 and TRBJ2-3; D possibly corresponds to TRBD2 (6 bases). V lost 3 bases and J 6 bases, leaving 16 bases between the germline ends. Per the germline V gene, CDR1 is DFQATT and CDR2 is SNEGSKA (reference sequence). This CDR3 region has 14 residues. CDR3 sequence (DNA): TGCAGTGCTAGTCAGCGGGTTCCCGGGGATACGCAGTATTTT. Translation: CSASQRVPGDTQYF.

This chain connects TRBV24-1 to TRBJ2-7; 13 bases agree with TRBD2. The CDR3 runs 16 residues. The germline gives CDR1 KGHDR, CDR2 SFDVKD. The V gene end was trimmed by 3 bases and the J gene end by 2 bases; junction bases not matched to a gene: 3. CDR3 amino acids: CATSDDGLAGAYEQYF. The CDR3 coding sequence is TGTGCCACCAGTGATGACGGACTAGCGGGAGCCTACGAGCAGTACTTC.

The rearrangement uses TRBV12-3 or TRBV12-4 and TRBJ2-7; no definite D call. V lost 5 bases and J 5 bases, leaving 10 bases between the germline ends. The CDR3 runs to 12 residues. The CDR3 DNA sequence: TGTGCCAGCAGTCCCGAAATCGACGAGCAGTACTTC. Encoded protein: CASSPEIDEQYF.

This clonotype has only one observation. This chain joins TRBV20-1 and TRBJ2-7, with D possibly being TRBD1 or TRBD2 (5 bases each). V was trimmed by 0 bases and J by 4 bases, leaving 22 bases between them. The germline CDR1 and CDR2 sequences are DFQATT and SNEGSKA (reference sequence). This CDR3 is 17 amino acids long. The CDR3 here is CSARDPRGAGRAYEQYF. The CDR3 coding sequence is TGCAGTGCTAGAGATCCGAGGGGAGCTGGCCGGGCTTACGAGCAGTACTTC.

This clonotype occurred a few times. V and J are TRBV7-9 and TRBJ2-7, with 13 bases aligning to TRBD2. CDR1 is SEHNR, CDR2 FQNEAQ, per germline (reference sequence). This CDR3 region has 15 residues. V was pared by 4 bases and J by 3 bases, with 3 bases of the junction left unmatched. The DNA of the CDR3 is TGTGCCAGCAGCTGGGGACTAGCGGGACTCTACGAGCAGTACTTC. Translating it yields CASSWGLAGLYEQYF. Combining the CDR3 with reference TRBV7-9 and TRBJ2-7 gives the whole variable domain DTGVSQNPRHKITKRGQNVTFRCDPISEHNRLYWYRQTLGQGPEFLTYFQNEAQLEKSRLLSDRFSAERPKGSFSTLEIQRTEQGDSAMYLCASSWGLAGLYEQYFGPGTRLTVT.

The chain recombines TRBV4-2 with TRBJ2-1; the match to TRBD2 covers 7 bases. CDR3 length equals 17 residues. J lost 2 bases, V lost 4 bases, and 11 bases had no gene match. Germline V gene data show CDR1 as LGHNA and CDR2 as YNFKEQ. CDR3 in DNA: TGTGCCAGCAGCCCCGGGGAAGCGGGATCTCCCTACAATGAGCAGTTCTTC. It translates to CASSPGEAGSPYNEQFF.

The chain recombines TRBV10-3 with TRBJ2-7; TRBD2 matches at 14 bases. This CDR3 spans 19 amino acids. CDR1 is ENHRY and CDR2 is SYGVKD in the germline V gene. J was trimmed by 1 base and V by 4 bases; bases with no gene match: 12. In DNA, the CDR3 is TGTGCCATCAGTGTGACAGGGGGCGGACTAGCGGGGGGTTCCTACGAGCAGTACTTC. As protein: CAISVTGGGLAGGSYEQYF.

This clonotype was seen a few times. V is TRBV6-6 and J is TRBJ2-3; the D gene is possibly TRBD2 (5 bases). Germline V CDR1 and CDR2: MNHNY, SVGAGI (reference sequence). Between the trimmed V and J ends, which lost 5 bases and 14 bases, there was a span of 20 bases. This CDR3 is 13 amino acids long. The CDR3 loop reads CASSPGLTSIAYF. CDR3 nucleotides: TGTGCCAGCAGTCCCGGACTGACGAGTATTGCGTATTTT.

The chain employs TRBV7-6 and TRBJ2-7; possibly TRBD1 or TRBD2 for D (5 bases each). Germline CDR1 SGHVS, CDR2 FNYEAQ. Trimming left V 1 base short and J 4 bases short, with 17 bases between. The CDR3 length is 16 residues. CDR3 sequence (DNA): TGTGCCAGCAGCTTAGACTCTTCCGGGACCCGATACGAGCAGTACTTC. The encoded protein is CASSLDSSGTRYEQYF.

This rearrangement joins TRBV28 to TRBJ2-3, with D hard to call. Germline V gene sequence: CDR1 MDHEN, CDR2 SYDVKM. The V gene lost 4 bases and the J gene lost 0 bases, with 14 bases spanning the gap. This CDR3 is 16 amino acids long. CDR3: CASSSPLHTSTDTQYF. CDR3 DNA sequence: TGTGCCAGCAGTTCCCCCCTCCATACTAGCACAGATACGCAGTATTTT.

This clonotype was picked up a small number of times. The genes are TRBV19 and TRBJ2-6, with 7 bases matching TRBD1. The length of the CDR3 is 17 residues. V dropped 8 bases and J dropped 4; count of bases not matched to a gene: 14. Looked up from germline, CDR1 is LNHDA and CDR2 is SQIVND (reference sequence). The CDR3: CASESWETGDGANVLTF. CDR3 DNA sequence: TGTGCCAGTGAAAGTTGGGAAACAGGGGACGGGGCCAACGTCCTGACTTTC.